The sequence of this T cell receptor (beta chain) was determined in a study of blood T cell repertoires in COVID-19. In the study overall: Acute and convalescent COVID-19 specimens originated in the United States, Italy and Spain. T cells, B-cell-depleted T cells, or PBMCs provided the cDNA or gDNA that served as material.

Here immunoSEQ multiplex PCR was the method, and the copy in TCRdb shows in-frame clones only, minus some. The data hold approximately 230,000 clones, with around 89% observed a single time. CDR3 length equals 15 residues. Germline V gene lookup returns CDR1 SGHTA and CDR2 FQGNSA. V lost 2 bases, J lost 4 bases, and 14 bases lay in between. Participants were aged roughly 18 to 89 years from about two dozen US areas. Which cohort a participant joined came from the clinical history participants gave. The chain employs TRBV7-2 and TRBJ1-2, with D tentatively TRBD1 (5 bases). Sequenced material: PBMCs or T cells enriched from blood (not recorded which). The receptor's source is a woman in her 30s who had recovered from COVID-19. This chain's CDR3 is CASSLIYGGGYGYTF. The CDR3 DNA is TGTGCCAGCAGCTTAATTTACGGGGGAGGCTATGGCTACACCTTC.